There are many counts of the clone carrying this T cell receptor (beta chain). Its antigen is still unknown. The CDR3 contains 11 residues. Germline V gene lookup returns CDR1 MGHDK and CDR2 SYGVNS. The V end lost 1 base, the J end lost 9 bases, and 4 bases lay between the germline ends. These data are taken from a study of beta chain features in type 1 diabetes. Study-level findings and limits: Patients with Type 1 diabetes showed moderately but significantly shorter TCRB CDR3s in all four CD4+ subsets.

Only one heparinised blood draw was taken per donor, and its volume averaged roughly 0.12 L. Each sorted population was over 95% pure. Investigators reverse transcribed all isolated RNA, so they sequenced expressed TCRB transcripts. Using immunoSEQ multiplex PCR, the repertoire was profiled, and TCRdb retains in-frame clones only, with some absent. The table shows about 200,000 clones, with 11% occurring only once. The sample comprised central memory CD4+ T cells from blood. The V call is TRBV25-1, the J call TRBJ2-1; D gene unclear. This TCR was sampled from a man aged 18-30 years in good health. The CDR3 loop reads CASSELGEQFF. The CDR3, as DNA: TGTGCCAGCAGTGAATTAGGTGAGCAGTTCTTC.